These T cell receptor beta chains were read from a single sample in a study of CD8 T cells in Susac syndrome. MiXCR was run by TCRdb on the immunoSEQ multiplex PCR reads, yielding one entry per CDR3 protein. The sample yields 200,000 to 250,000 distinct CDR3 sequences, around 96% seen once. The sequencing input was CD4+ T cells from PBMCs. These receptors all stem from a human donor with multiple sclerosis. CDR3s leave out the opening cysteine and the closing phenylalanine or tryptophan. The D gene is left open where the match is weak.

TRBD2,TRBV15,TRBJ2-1,ATSGGTSGSLHEQF
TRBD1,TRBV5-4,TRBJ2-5,ASSHGDRGWDKETQY
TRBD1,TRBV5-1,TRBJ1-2,ASSLVASGGQGFSGYT
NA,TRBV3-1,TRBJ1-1,ASSQGSFEAF
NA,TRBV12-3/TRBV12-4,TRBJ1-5,ASRKTGNNQPQH
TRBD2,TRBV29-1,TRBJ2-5,SVVGAGGRQETQY
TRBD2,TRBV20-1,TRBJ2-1,SARDFKYGGSSYNEQF
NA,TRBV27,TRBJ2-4,ASAPRALPDIQY
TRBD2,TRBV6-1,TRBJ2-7,ASRQTSGRPDYEQY
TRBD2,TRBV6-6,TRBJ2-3,ASLSGRATDTQY
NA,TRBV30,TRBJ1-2,AWSQRGGSPT
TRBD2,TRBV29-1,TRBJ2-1,SVGGRASHNEQF
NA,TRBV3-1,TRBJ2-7,ASSQLPSYEQY
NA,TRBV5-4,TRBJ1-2,ASSGLGGGGYGYT
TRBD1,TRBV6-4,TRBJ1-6,ASRPGQNNSPLH
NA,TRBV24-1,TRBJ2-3,ATSDEGSGDTQY